A selection of T cell receptor beta chains follows, all from one sample in a study of graft-versus-host responses after intestinal transplantation. The data were produced by immunoSEQ multiplex PCR, yet TCRdb's version contains in-frame clones alone and is incomplete. The profile shows about 16,000 clones, about 87% of them singletons. The material was PBMCs, obtained approximately 16 weeks after intestinal transplant. The source of these receptors is a human patient who received an intestinal transplant, so some T cells may come from the graft donor. CDR3s include the opening cysteine and the closing phenylalanine or tryptophan. The order of the fields is clone size, J gene, D gene, V gene, CDR3 DNA, CDR3 protein. The D gene is left open where the match is weak. Not every row has a clone size; where given, it reads once, few, many or a size class.

>NA|TRBJ1-4|NA|TRBV11-2
TGTGCCAGCAGCTTGAGGGGGGGTGAAAAACTGTTTTTT
CASSLRGGEKLFF
>NA|TRBJ2-1|NA|TRBV4-1
TGCGCCAGCAGCCAAGGGGAACGCTCCTACAATGAGCAGTTCTTC
CASSQGERSYNEQFF
>NA|TRBJ2-7|TRBD1|TRBV28
TGTGCCAGCAGACTGACAGGGAGCTACGAGCAGTACTTC
CASRLTGSYEQYF
>once|TRBJ2-3|TRBD2|TRBV7-3
TGTGCCAGCAGCTTAGCGGGAGGGATAGATACGCAGTATTTT
CASSLAGGIDTQYF
>once|TRBJ2-1|NA|TRBV4-3
TGCGCCAGCAGCCAAGAACGGACTACCTACAATGAGCAGTTCTTC
CASSQERTTYNEQFF
>NA|TRBJ2-3|NA|TRBV5-1
TGCGCCAGCAGCTTGGAAGGATCTAGCACAGATACGCAGTATTTT
CASSLEGSSTDTQYF
>NA|TRBJ2-1|NA|TRBV6-6
TGTGCCAGCAGTTACATGCGGGGAAATGAGCAGTTCTTC
CASSYMRGNEQFF
>NA|TRBJ2-5|TRBD1|TRBV11-3
TGTGCCAGCAGCCGCAGGACAGGGGGCGAAGAGACCCAGTACTTC
CASSRRTGGEETQYF
>NA|TRBJ2-1|TRBD2|TRBV6-6
TGTGCCAGCAGTGGGTTAGCGGGGTACAATGAGCAGTTCTTC
CASSGLAGYNEQFF
>NA|TRBJ2-7|NA|TRBV6-6
TGTGCCAGCAGTTACTCCCTCGGATACGAGCAGTACTTC
CASSYSLGYEQYF
>NA|TRBJ2-3|NA|TRBV5-5
TGTGCCAGCAGGTTGTGGGGGAGAGACACAGATACGCAGTATTTT
CASRLWGRDTDTQYF
>NA|TRBJ2-5|NA|TRBV19
TGTGCCAGTAGTCCTTCAGCGCAAGAGACCCAGTACTTC
CASSPSAQETQYF
>NA|TRBJ2-5|NA|TRBV5-6
TGTGCCAGCAGCCGGGGGGAGACCCAGTACTTC
CASSRGETQYF
>NA|TRBJ1-2|NA|TRBV11-2
TGTGCCAGCAGCTTAGAAGCCCAGGTTAACTATGGCTACACCTTC
CASSLEAQVNYGYTF
>NA|TRBJ2-1|NA|TRBV5-5
TGTGCCAGCAGCTTGAGGTGGCCCTCCTACAATGAGCAGTTCTTC
CASSLRWPSYNEQFF
>NA|TRBJ1-5|NA|TRBV19
TGTGCCAGTAGTATAGAACCAGGCGCCTATAGCAATCAGCCCCAGCATTTT
CASSIEPGAYSNQPQHF
>few|TRBJ2-2|TRBD1|TRBV29-1
TGCAGCGTTGGATTGACAGGGGACGGGGAGCTGTTTTTT
CSVGLTGDGELFF
>NA|TRBJ2-5|NA|TRBV4-1
TGCGCCAGCAGCCATCTGCAGGACCAAGAGACCCAGTACTTC
CASSHLQDQETQYF
>NA|TRBJ2-7|NA|TRBV9
TGTGCCAGCAGCGTAGTGGCAGGGGACACCTACGAGCAGTACTTC
CASSVVAGDTYEQYF
>NA|TRBJ1-2|NA|TRBV6-5
TGTGCCAGCAGGGGGAAGGGGAAACTCACTGGCTACACCTTC
CASRGKGKLTGYTF
>NA|TRBJ1-5|NA|TRBV27
TGTGCCAGCAGCCCAAAGGACGACATCTATAGCAATCAGCCCCAGCATTTT
CASSPKDDIYSNQPQHF
>NA|TRBJ2-7|NA|TRBV9
TGTGCCAGCAGCGTAGGGGGGGCGGGTCCCTACGAGCAGTACTTC
CASSVGGAGPYEQYF
>NA|TRBJ2-7|NA|TRBV7-2
TGTGCCAGCAGCTTAGATTTAGGGGGAGGGCTCTACGAGCAGTACTTC
CASSLDLGGGLYEQYF
>NA|TRBJ2-7|NA|TRBV2
TGTGCCAGCAGGGGGACCCCGGGGATGGACGAGCAGTACTTC
CASRGTPGMDEQYF
>NA|TRBJ1-1|NA|TRBV4-1
TGCGCCAGCAGCCAAGATCCTCGGGGAATGAACACTGAAGCTTTCTTT
CASSQDPRGMNTEAFF
>NA|TRBJ2-2|NA|TRBV9
TGTGCCAGCAGCGTACAGGTCAGCGGACCGAACACCGGGGAGCTGTTTTTT
CASSVQVSGPNTGELFF
>NA|TRBJ2-7|NA|TRBV6-5
TGTGCCAGTCGGAGACAGACCTCCTACGAGCAGTACTTC
CASRRQTSYEQYF
>NA|TRBJ2-5|NA|TRBV6-6
TGTGCCAGCAGTTCAACCTCCGATACCCAGTACTTC
CASSSTSDTQYF
>NA|TRBJ1-5|NA|TRBV13
TGTGCCAGCAGCCTTGGGCGGGGCCTCGGGCCCCAGCATTTT
CASSLGRGLGPQHF
>NA|TRBJ2-7|TRBD2|TRBV6-1
TGTGCCAGCAGTGAAGCGACTAGCGGGTACTACGAGCAGTACTTC
CASSEATSGYYEQYF
>NA|TRBJ2-2|TRBD1|TRBV10-1
TGCGCCAGCAGTGAAGATCGAACAGGGGGCACCGGGGAGCTGTTTTTT
CASSEDRTGGTGELFF
>once|TRBJ2-7|NA|TRBV5-1
TGCGCCAGCAGCCCCAGCCCGGGGCCGTACGAGCAGTACTTC
CASSPSPGPYEQYF
>NA|TRBJ2-7|TRBD1|TRBV28
TGTGCCAGCAGTTTAGAGCGTAGGACAGGGGACGAGCAGTACTTC
CASSLERRTGDEQYF
>NA|TRBJ2-1|NA|TRBV13
TGTGCCAGCAGCTTAGGGCTGACCCGGGGGAATGAGCAGTTCTTC
CASSLGLTRGNEQFF
>NA|TRBJ2-7|NA|TRBV9
TGTGCCAGCAGACCACTCATTCGGGCCTACGAGCAGTACTTC
CASRPLIRAYEQYF
>NA|TRBJ2-7|TRBD1|TRBV11-1
TGTGCCAGCAGCTTTACAACAGGGGGCCCTTCCTACGAGCAGTACTTC
CASSFTTGGPSYEQYF
>NA|TRBJ2-1|TRBD2|TRBV15
TGTGCCACCAGCACCGGGAGGAGTCGCCCCAATGAGCAGTTCTTC
CATSTGRSRPNEQFF
>once|TRBJ2-7|TRBD2|TRBV5-1
TGCGCCAGCAGCATTAGGACTAGCGGAATCTACGAGCAGTACTTC
CASSIRTSGIYEQYF
>NA|TRBJ2-1|NA|TRBV10-3
TGTGCCATCAGCGACGCCGGCAGGGCCAACAATGAGCAGTTCTTC
CAISDAGRANNEQFF
>once|TRBJ1-1|TRBD1|TRBV5-1
TGCGCCAGCAGCTTTGGTCAGGGGGGGAACACTGAAGCTTTCTTT
CASSFGQGGNTEAFF
>NA|TRBJ2-7|NA|TRBV2
TGTGCCAGCAGTACGGACAACTCCGAGCAGTACTTC
CASSTDNSEQYF
>NA|TRBJ2-7|NA|TRBV5-1
TGCGCCAGCAGCTTTACCCCTGCCTACGAGCAGTACTTC
CASSFTPAYEQYF
>few|TRBJ2-5|NA|TRBV19
TGTGCCAGTAATGGGGGAGAGACCCAGTACTTC
CASNGGETQYF
>NA|TRBJ1-1|NA|TRBV7-2
TGTGCCAGCAGCTTGGTTACGTGGGGGGCGGGTACTGAAGCTTTCTTT
CASSLVTWGAGTEAFF
>NA|TRBJ2-1|TRBD2|TRBV9
TGTGCCAGCAGCAGGAGCTCTAGCGGGAGGGCCCATGAGCAGTTCTTC
CASSRSSSGRAHEQFF
>NA|TRBJ2-1|TRBD2|TRBV29-1
TGCAGCGTTGAAGATCTAGCGGGAGACCATGAGCAGTTCTTC
CSVEDLAGDHEQFF
>NA|TRBJ1-1|NA|TRBV7-2
TGTGCCAGCAGCTTATGGGACGGGACCTTTCGAACACTGAAATCTCTAGCTTTCTTT
CASSLWDGTFRTLKSLAFF
>NA|TRBJ1-3|TRBD1|TRBV11-2
TGTGCCAGCAGCTTAGTCCGTCTACAGGGGGCGACTGGAAACACCATATATTTT
CASSLVRLQGATGNTIYF
>once|TRBJ2-2|NA|TRBV5-1
TGCGCCAGCAGCTCGCAGGGGAGAAAAGCCGGGGAGCTGTTTTTT
CASSSQGRKAGELFF
>NA|TRBJ1-2|NA|TRBV28
TGTGCCAGCAGTGGATCCGAGCGGCAGGGCTACACCTTC
CASSGSERQGYTF
>NA|TRBJ2-1|NA|TRBV4-1
TGCGCCAGCAGCCCTCCAGCCCTAGGCAATGAGCAGTTCTTC
CASSPPALGNEQFF
>NA|TRBJ2-2|NA|TRBV4-2
TGTGCCAGCAGCCAAGATAGAGGAACCGGGGAGCTGTTTTTT
CASSQDRGTGELFF
>NA|TRBJ1-1|NA|TRBV6-1
TGTGCCAGCAGTGATGAGGGCTTCCCAGTCGGAGCTTTCTTT
CASSDEGFPVGAFF
>NA|TRBJ2-2|NA|TRBV27
TGTGCCAGCAGTTTATCCGCCGGGGGTGGAGTTACCACCGGGGAGCTGTTTTTT
CASSLSAGGGVTTGELFF
>NA|TRBJ1-2|NA|TRBV28
TGTGCCAGCAGTTTAAGGGGAAGGGGTGGCTACACCTTC
CASSLRGRGGYTF
>NA|TRBJ1-4|NA|TRBV28
TGTGCCAGCAGCCGGACTCTATCAACTAATGAAAAACTGTTTTTT
CASSRTLSTNEKLFF
>NA|TRBJ2-2|NA|TRBV6-1
TGTGCCAGCAGTGAAAGTCTGGGCAGACTCCGTGTCGGGGAGCTGTTTTTT
CASSESLGRLRVGELFF
>NA|TRBJ2-1|TRBD2|TRBV19
TGTGCCAGTAGTGCGCAATCCGGAATAGCGGGAGGGCCTCACAATGAGCAGTTCTTC
CASSAQSGIAGGPHNEQFF
>NA|TRBJ2-1|TRBD1|TRBV5-4
TGTGCCAGCAGCTGGTCCAGGGGGCGCTCCTACAATGAGCAGTTCTTC
CASSWSRGRSYNEQFF
>once|TRBJ2-1|NA|TRBV4-2
TGTGCCAGCAGCCCTTGGACTGGTGGTGAGCAGTTCTTC
CASSPWTGGEQFF